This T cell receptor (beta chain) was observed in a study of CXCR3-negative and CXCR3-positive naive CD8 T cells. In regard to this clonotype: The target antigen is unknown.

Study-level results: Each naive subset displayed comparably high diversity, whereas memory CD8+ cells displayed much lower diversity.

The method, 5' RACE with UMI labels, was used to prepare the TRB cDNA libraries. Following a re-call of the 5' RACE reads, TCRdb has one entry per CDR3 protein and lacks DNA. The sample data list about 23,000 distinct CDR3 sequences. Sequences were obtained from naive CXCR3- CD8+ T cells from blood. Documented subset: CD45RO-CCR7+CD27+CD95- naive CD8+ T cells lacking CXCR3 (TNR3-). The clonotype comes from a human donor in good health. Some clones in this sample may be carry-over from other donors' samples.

The chain's CDR3 is CASSSPGEDGFEAFF. This chain connects TRBV7-9 to TRBJ1-1; TCRdb designates TRBD1, a call that cannot be tested without DNA. The CDR3 contains 15 residues. Germline CDR1 and CDR2: SEHNR and FQNEAQ (reference sequence).